The T cell receptor (beta chain) described here comes from a study of regulatory T cells in long-lasting Graves disease. The CDR3 consists of 16 residues. The trim removed 2 bases at V and 1 base at J, leaving 5 bases unmatched. CDR1 and CDR2 (germline): LNHDA, SQIVND (reference sequence). Study-level points and caveats: Because few samples were included, accuracy may have been lower.

Comment on this clonotype: No antigen is known for it.

Both iRepertoire HTBI primers and Arm-PCR of CDR3 regions were used to build the TCR beta libraries. TCRdb independently ran MiXCR on the multiplex PCR reads; one entry per CDR3 protein. Of around 510,000 distinct CDR3 sequences in the sample, around 20% were seen once. Time point meaning: persistent/refractory GD, antithyroid drugs over 5 years with positive TRAb. PBMC-extracted RNA yielded the TCR library. Criteria from the American Thyroid Association guidelines were applied to diagnose Graves' disease. The receptor comes from a female donor with Graves disease. The V gene is TRBV19, the J gene TRBJ1-5; the match to TRBD1 covers 7 bases. The specimen comprised peripheral blood mononuclear cells (PBMCs), sampled when the disease was refractory, from a patient treated with antithyroid drugs. The chain's CDR3 is CASSIIGGLSNQPQHF. The CDR3 DNA sequence: TGTGCCAGTAGTATAATAGGGGGCTTGAGCAATCAGCCCCAGCATTTT.